The 5 T cell receptor beta chains in this list originate from one sample, sequenced in a study of Tregs in tolerant kidney transplant recipients. Measured with immunoSEQ multiplex PCR; TCRdb has only the in-frame clones, and not every one. The table lists approximately 50,000 clones. The material was CD4+ T cells from blood, obtained before the transplant. All receptors derive from a human donor who received a combined kidney and bone marrow transplant.

Notes on this clone: An end of the junction differs from the germline gene, which may be a read error. The read ends 3 residues before the CDR3 terminus; that terminus is restored from the germline J gene. The chain employs TRBV7-2 and TRBJ1-1; D not resolved. Germline V gene sequence: CDR1 SGHTA, CDR2 FQGNSA. The CDR3 totals 12 residues. CDR3 DNA (partial): TGTGCCAGCAGTTTAGGCGGCGGGGAA. As protein: CASSLGGGE. The entire CDR3 protein reads CASSLGGGEAFF.

Comment on this clone: Read coverage stops 3 residues before the CDR3 terminus; the germline J gene supplies the remainder. The J gene is TRBJ1-4, the V gene TRBV19; tentatively, D is TRBD1 (5 bases). The CDR3 spans 15 residues. The germline V gene encodes CDR1 LNHDA and CDR2 SQIVND (reference sequence). V lost 4 bases and J lost 8, with 17 bases in between. The CDR3 here is CASSTQVSWGEKLFF. CDR3 DNA (partial): TGTGCCAGTAGTACACAGGTATCGTGGGGAGAAAAA.

On this clone itself: The read gets to within 3 residues of the CDR3 end, and the germline J gene fills in the rest. This chain uses TRBV14 with TRBJ2-1, with 12 bases aligning to TRBD2. J gave up 7 bases and V 4 bases, and 8 bases lay outside the gene matches. CDR1 SGHDN and CDR2 FVKESK come from the germline V gene. The CDR3 is made up of 16 amino acids. The CDR3 spells CASSPPLAGGRNEQFF. CDR3 DNA, as far as it was read: TGTGCCAGCAGCCCACCACTAGCGGGAGGTAGGAATGAG.

Concerning this clone: The read finishes 3 residues shy of the CDR3 end, and the germline J gene is used to complete it. This chain connects TRBV6-2 or TRBV6-3 to TRBJ2-7; D remains ambiguous. V was clipped by 4 bases and J by 6 bases, with 13 bases between them. Germline-derived CDR1 and CDR2 are MNHEY and SVGEGT. The length of the CDR3 is 13 residues. The DNA read from the CDR3 is TGTGCCAGCAGTTCTCTTCGGGTGGGCGAG. Translated, it gives CASSSLRVGE. The entire CDR3 sequence reads CASSSLRVGEQYF.

Comment on this clone: With the read ending 3 residues before the CDR3 end, the germline J gene is used to fill in that end. The V gene is TRBV10-3, the J gene TRBJ2-5; 13 bases are shared with TRBD2. The CDR3 has 16 amino acids. Unmatched junction bases numbered 4, after V lost 2 bases and J lost 4 bases. CDR1 is ENHRY, CDR2 SYGVKD, per germline. CDR3 bases read: TGTGCCATCAGTGAGAGACTAGCGGGAGGAGGAGAGACC. It translates to CAISERLAGGGET. The whole CDR3 region reads CAISERLAGGGETQYF.